One and the same sample provided the 9 T cell receptor beta chains below, sequenced in a study of response to subunit inactivated influenza vaccine. TCRdb re-called the RT-PCR reads with MiXCR, one entry per CDR3 protein. In the table there are about 480,000 distinct CDR3 sequences, approximately 10% of which are singletons. The source was PBMCs from blood, collected about 40 days after vaccination. All receptors derive from a man aged 50 to 60 who received an inactivated influenza vaccine.

J is TRBJ2-3 and V is TRBV6-1, with TRBD2 identical over 7 bases. CDR1 and CDR2 from the germline V gene are MNHNS and SASEGT. This CDR3 comprises 15 residues. The trim removed 6 bases at V and 0 bases at J, leaving 6 bases unmatched. In nucleotides, the CDR3 is TGTGCCAGCAGCAGACCCGGGGGGAGCACAGATACGCAGTATTTT. Its protein is CASSRPGGSTDTQYF.

The chain employs TRBV4-3 and TRBJ2-2; D is perhaps TRBD2 (6 bases). This CDR3 has 18 amino acids. Germline CDR1 is LGHNA and CDR2 is YSLEER. V shed 4 bases and J shed 0 bases, with 18 bases lying between them. For the CDR3, the DNA is TGCGCCAGCAGCCTAGGTGGTCTGGGGGGTTCGAACACCGGGGAGCTGTTTTTT. Translation: CASSLGGLGGSNTGELFF.

In its sample, this clonotype was seen once. V is TRBV14 and J is TRBJ2-7; no definite D call. Germline V lookup: CDR1 SGHDN, CDR2 FVKESK. This CDR3 contains 14 residues. V was shortened by 0 bases and J by 0 bases, with 6 bases between the two germline ends. CDR3 in DNA: TGTGCCAGCAGCCAAGAGGTCGCCTCCTACGAGCAGTACTTC. Encoded protein: CASSQEVASYEQYF. Looking up the rest from reference TRBV14 and TRBJ2-7 gives the full variable domain: EAGVTQFPSHSVIEKGQTVTLRCDPISGHDNLYWYRRVMGKEIKFLLHFVKESKQDESGMPNNRFLAERTGGTYSTLKVQPAELEDSGVYFCASSQEVASYEQYFGPGTRLTVT.

The chain employs TRBV2 and TRBJ2-1; D is possibly TRBD2 (6 bases). Trimming stripped 6 bases from V and 5 bases from J, with 11 bases between. Germline values: CDR1 SNHLY, CDR2 FYNNEI. The CDR3 spans 13 residues. This CDR3 reads CASRSRRDNEQFF. The CDR3 nucleotides are TGTGCCAGCAGATCCAGGAGGGACAATGAGCAGTTCTTC.

The chain combines TRBV3-1 with TRBJ1-6, with D perhaps TRBD1 (5 bases). CDR1 is LGHDT, CDR2 YNNKEL, per germline (reference sequence). The CDR3 loop spans 19 amino acids. V was trimmed by 4 bases and J by 0 bases, leaving 19 bases between them. The CDR3 loop is CASSPSRTQQSSYNSPLHF. The CDR3 DNA sequence: TGTGCCAGCAGCCCTAGTCGGACACAACAGAGCTCCTATAATTCACCCCTCCACTTT.

About this clonotype: At one of its ends the junction is not consistent with the germline gene, which may arise from a read error. V and J are TRBV14 and TRBJ2-3; 8 bases are a match to TRBD2. CDR3 length equals 16 residues. CDR1 SGHDN and CDR2 FVKESK come from the germline V gene. This CDR3 reads CASGHGFGGGTDTQYF. DNA of the CDR3: TGTGCCAGCGGCCACGGTTTTGGCGGGGGGACAGATACGCAGTATTTT.

This clonotype was observed a handful of times. The V and J genes are TRBV7-6 and TRBJ1-4, with 12 nucleotides matching TRBD1. CDR1 and CDR2 (germline): SGHVS, FNYEAQ. J lost 5 bases, V lost 0 bases, and 4 bases had no gene match. The CDR3 has 17 amino acids. The DNA for the CDR3 is TGTGCCAGCAGCTTAGCAATGGGACAGGGGGCAAATGAAAAACTGTTTTTT. Protein sequence: CASSLAMGQGANEKLFF.

The chain joins TRBV12-3 or TRBV12-4 to TRBJ1-3; D unresolved. The V end lost 3 bases, the J end lost 2 bases, and 2 bases lay between the germline ends. The CDR3 is 12 residues long. The CDR3: CASSLPGNTIYF. For the CDR3, the DNA is TGTGCCAGCAGTTTGCCTGGAAACACCATATATTTT.

On this clonotype: The CDR3 does not close with the conserved phenylalanine or tryptophan, likely indicating a read error. This chain uses TRBV15 with TRBJ2-7; D perhaps matches TRBD1 (5 bases). V was pared by 1 base and J by 3 bases, with 10 bases between. The CDR3 covers 14 residues. Germline lookup yields CDR1 LNHNV and CDR2 YYDKDF (reference sequence). CDR3 loop: CATSRVGVLYEQYY. CDR3 sequence (DNA): TGTGCCACCAGCAGAGTAGGGGTCCTCTACGAGCAGTACTAC.